This T cell receptor beta chain is from a study of T-cell memory formation after mild COVID-19. Study-level findings and limits: Mainly in CM and EM were contracting CD4+ clones; CD8+ were in EMRA.

TCRdb re-derived calls from the 5' RACE reads in MiXCR, one entry per CDR3 protein. The sample includes roughly 450,000 distinct CDR3 sequences, more than 15% of them seen just once. Comments on this clonotype: Its target is unknown.

CDR1 and CDR2 from the germline V gene are GTSNPN and SVGIG (reference sequence). V was shortened by 5 bases and J by 2 bases, with 15 bases between the two germline ends. The CDR3 consists of 14 residues. This sequence joins TRBV30 and TRBJ1-1, with TRBD1 as a possible D gene (6 bases). This sequence originates from a man younger than 35 who had mild COVID-19 (a few samples of this study predate the infection). Cell type and time point are not known. The specimen sequenced was PBMCs or a T cell subset sorted from them (not recorded which). CDR3 residues: CAWDLGAANTEAFF. The CDR3 DNA reads TGTGCCTGGGATCTGGGGGCAGCCAACACTGAAGCTTTCTTT.